The text below deals with one T cell receptor (beta chain). The time point: peripheral blood 6 weeks after treatment start. The sample comes from a study of PD-L1 blockade in urothelial cancer. Overall study: From 2014, patients received atezolizumab, given as 1,200 mg intravenously every 3 weeks.

TCRdb's copy holds only in-frame clones and misses some; the assay was immunoSEQ multiplex PCR. Of about 43,000 clones listed, 83% are singletons. The V and J ends lost 5 bases and 3 bases respectively, with 17 bases between them. The CDR3 sequence is 15 residues long. Germline V CDR1 and CDR2: MDHEN, SYDVKM. Sequencing used PBMCs, obtained around atezolizumab (anti-PD-L1) treatment. The TCR originated in a man between 60 and 70 years old with urothelial cancer. The V and J genes are TRBV28 and TRBJ2-7; D possibly corresponds to TRBD1 (6 bases). CDR3 DNA sequence: TGTGCCAGCAGTCCGAAAGACAGGATTATCTACGAGCAGTACTTC. Protein: CASSPKDRIIYEQYF.